The TCR beta chain described here comes from a study of CD8 T cells in ankylosing spondylitis. Study-wide findings and caveats: A motif in TCR beta, a set of eight or nine highly homologous variants, appeared characteristic of ankylosing spondylitis blood. Significant enrichment of disease-linked clones was reported in matched ankylosing spondylitis synovial fluid.

This clonotype was detected a few times. Its target is unknown. A much more abundant neighbour one base away suggests this may be a read error. J lost 4 bases, V lost 4 bases, and 10 bases had no gene match. CDR3 length equals 16 residues. Germline V gene lookup returns CDR1 MNHEY and CDR2 SVGAGI. MiXCR, applied by TCRdb to the 5' RACE reads, yields one record per CDR3 protein. Among fewer than 250,000 distinct CDR3 sequences listed, roughly a tenth were seen once. The sequence was collected from a male donor with ankylosing spondylitis or in good health (not recorded which). Sequences were obtained from blood, either unsorted or a sorted T cell fraction (not recorded which). The chain combines TRBV6-5 with TRBJ2-5, with 9 bases that match TRBD2. The DNA for the CDR3 is TGTGCCAGCAGTTCTCGCGGGGGGGCCCGGAGAGAGACCCAGTACTTC. Its translation is CASSSRGGARRETQYF.